A single sample gave rise to the 32 T cell receptor beta chains below, sequenced in a study of vaccination effects on CD4 cells after COVID-19. Antigen specificity for these receptors is unknown. The protocol was immunoSEQ multiplex PCR, while the TCRdb copy is restricted to in-frame clones and leaves out a portion. Here the sample spans tens of thousands of clones, roughly 82% being singletons. Sequencing was preceded by expansion of antigen-specific CD4+ T cells with viral peptide pools in the ViraFEST assay. The culture ran for roughly 10 days before CD4+ T cells were isolated. Participants got two doses of BNT162b2 or mRNA-1273 vaccine. Sequences were derived from CD4+ T cells from PBMCs cultured with HCoV-NL63 spike peptides, sampled after COVID-19 vaccination. All receptors come from a human donor who received a COVID-19 vaccine. Some clones in this sample may be carry-over from other donors' samples.

The CDR3: CSVEEEDRHYGYTF. The DNA of the CDR3 is TGCAGCGTTGAAGAAGAAGACAGGCACTATGGCTACACCTTC. The rearrangement uses TRBV29-1 and TRBJ1-2; D possibly corresponds to TRBD1 (6 bases). Between the trimmed V and J ends, which lost 0 bases and 3 bases, there was a span of 11 bases. Germline values: CDR1 SQVTM, CDR2 ANQGSEA. The CDR3 runs to 14 residues.

V and J are TRBV6-6 and TRBJ2-7; D assignment may be TRBD1 or TRBD2 (5 bases each). The CDR3 is 15 amino acids. Trimming removed 0 bases from V and 6 bases from J, with 15 bases in between. Germline V gene lookup returns CDR1 MNHNY and CDR2 SVGAGI (reference sequence). CDR3 amino acids: CASSYSRVSGREQYV. The CDR3 nucleotides read TGTGCCAGCAGTTACTCGAGGGTTTCAGGGCGCGAGCAGTACGTC.

This chain uses TRBV28 with TRBJ2-6; D uncertain. The CDR3 runs 14 residues. The V end lost 2 bases, the J end lost 2 bases, and 4 bases lay between the germline ends. The germline CDR1 and CDR2 sequences are MDHEN and SYDVKM. CDR3 DNA: TGTGCCAGCAGTTTAACCCCTGGGGCCAACGTCCTGACTTTC. Translation gives CASSLTPGANVLTF.

V usage is TRBV29-1 and J usage is TRBJ1-6; 9 bases line up with TRBD1. The V gene's germline CDR1 is SQVTM and CDR2 ANQGSEA. There are 15 residues in the CDR3. V trimming: 7 bases; J trimming: 6 bases; junction bases outside the gene matches: 10. The CDR3 DNA sequence: TGCAGCGCTAGGTCCGGGACAGGGTTTAATTCACCCCTCCACTTT. This translates into CSARSGTGFNSPLHF.

The chain joins TRBV3-1 (or the pseudogene TRBV3-2) to TRBJ1-2; TRBD1 agrees at 8 bases. The germline CDR1 and CDR2 sequences are LGHDT and YNNKEL (reference sequence). This CDR3 has 14 amino acids. J lost 4 bases, V lost 4 bases, and 5 bases had no gene match. CDR3 bases: TGTGCCAGCAGCCTGACAGGGGTTAGCTATGGCTACACCTTC. It is translated as CASSLTGVSYGYTF.

The genes are TRBV5-1 and TRBJ1-2, with D perhaps matching TRBD1 (5 bases). This CDR3 contains 13 residues. Germline V gives CDR1 SGHRS, CDR2 YFSETQ. V was cut by 1 base and J by 7 bases, with 11 bases left in between. For the CDR3, the DNA is TGCGCCAGCAGCTTGACGACAGATACTGGCTACACCTTC. Its protein product is CASSLTTDTGYTF. The full variable domain, with the rest looked up from reference TRBV5-1 and TRBJ1-2, is KAGVTQTPRYLIKTRGQQVTLSCSPISGHRSVSWYQQTPGQGLQFLFEYFSETQRNKGNFPGRFSGRQFSNSRSEMNVSTLELGDSALYLCASSLTTDTGYTFGSGTRLTVV.

The chain couples TRBV20-1 to TRBJ1-2, with a possible D match to TRBD1 (5 bases). Trimming left V 3 bases short and J 7 bases short, with 21 bases between. Germline lookup yields CDR1 DFQATT and CDR2 SNEGSKA (reference sequence). The CDR3 has 15 amino acids. The CDR3 reads CSASAPSRATGGYTF. The CDR3 DNA is TGCAGTGCTAGTGCCCCGAGCAGGGCTACTGGTGGCTACACCTTC.

This chain joins TRBV7-9 and TRBJ2-1; 7 bases are a match to TRBD1. The V segment lost 5 bases and the J segment 9 bases; nucleotides outside the gene matches: 4. CDR1 and CDR2 (germline): SEHNR, FQNEAQ (reference sequence). This CDR3 is built from 12 residues. The CDR3 protein is CASSKQGFEQFF. The CDR3 DNA follows: TGTGCCAGCAGCAAACAGGGGTTTGAGCAGTTCTTC.

The gene calls are TRBV7-2 and TRBJ1-5; 10 positions match TRBD1. From germline, CDR1 is SGHTA and CDR2 FQGNSA. Losses at the gene ends were 5 bases for V and 2 bases for J; bases not matched to a gene: 3. The CDR3 totals 15 residues. Here the CDR3 reads CASSPGTGGNQPQHF. The DNA of the CDR3 is TGTGCCAGCAGCCCAGGGACAGGGGGCAATCAGCCCCAGCATTTT. Full variable domain (outside the CDR3, taken from reference TRBV7-2 and TRBJ1-5): GAGVSQSPSNKVTEKGKDVELRCDPISGHTALYWYRQSLGQGLEFLIYFQGNSAPDKSGLPSDRFSAERTGGSVSTLTIQRTQQEDSAVYLCASSPGTGGNQPQHFGDGTRLSIL.

The chain links TRBV27 to TRBJ2-3; TRBD1 aligns across 10 bases. V shed 5 bases, J shed 6 bases, and the junction held 5 bases outside the gene matches. The CDR3 extends over 14 amino acids. From germline, CDR1 is MNHEY and CDR2 SMNVEV (reference sequence). The CDR3 nucleotides are TGTGCCAGCAGTCCCGGACAGGGGGGGGATACGCAGTATTTT. Translated, it gives CASSPGQGGDTQYF.

The gene calls are TRBV5-1 and TRBJ1-6; no clear D gene. Germline V gene lookup returns CDR1 SGHRS and CDR2 YFSETQ. The CDR3 is made up of 13 amino acids. V lost 0 bases and J 9 bases, leaving 7 bases between the germline ends. The CDR3 sequence is CASSLAGFSPLHF. The CDR3 coding sequence is TGCGCCAGCAGCTTGGCAGGATTTTCACCCCTCCACTTT.

The chain combines TRBV5-6 with TRBJ1-1; 7 nucleotides agree with TRBD1. The V segment lost 1 base and the J segment 3 bases; nucleotides outside the gene matches: 9. Per germline, CDR1 SGHDT and CDR2 YYEEEE. The CDR3 is 16 amino acids. In DNA form, the CDR3 reads TGTGCCAGCAGCTTGTCGGGACAGAGGAGTCACACTGAAGCTTTCTTT. Amino acid sequence: CASSLSGQRSHTEAFF.

This clone was observed once. The chain uses TRBV7-9 and TRBJ2-3, with D perhaps matching TRBD2 (7 bases). The germline V and J ends were trimmed by 0 bases and 5 bases, with 12 bases remaining between them. This CDR3 is 15 amino acids long. CDR1 is SEHNR, CDR2 FQNEAQ, per germline (reference sequence). The CDR3, as DNA: TGTGCCAGCAGCTTAGCGGGGGGGCGGAAAGATACGCAGTATTTT. It codes for CASSLAGGRKDTQYF.

The rearrangement uses TRBV28 and TRBJ1-6, with D hard to call. Germline V gene data show CDR1 as MDHEN and CDR2 as SYDVKM. V was cut by 5 bases and J by 8 bases, with 7 bases left in between. There are 12 residues in the CDR3. The CDR3 bases are TGTGCCAGCAGTATTATTGATTCACCCCTCCACTTT. Amino acid sequence: CASSIIDSPLHF.

The V gene is TRBV4-2, the J gene TRBJ2-2; 8 bases map to TRBD1. The CDR3 loop spans 17 amino acids. Germline trimming cut 3 bases from V and 3 bases from J; bases unmatched to any gene: 9. Germline lookup yields CDR1 LGHNA and CDR2 YNFKEQ. CDR3: CASSQGDRMVDTGELFF. The CDR3 DNA reads as TGTGCCAGCAGCCAGGGGGACAGGATGGTCGACACCGGGGAGCTGTTTTTT.

The V call is TRBV5-6, the J call TRBJ1-4; D uncertain. Trimming left V 4 bases short and J 3 bases short, with 16 bases between. The CDR3 runs to 16 residues. The germline CDR1 and CDR2 sequences are SGHDT and YYEEEE. The CDR3 loop is CASSPFSTQANEKLFF. CDR3 sequence (DNA): TGTGCCAGCAGCCCGTTCTCTACCCAGGCTAATGAAAAACTGTTTTTT.

This chain connects TRBV18 to TRBJ1-2; no firm D call. V lost 3 bases, J lost 0 bases, and 8 bases lay in between. The CDR3 consists of 14 residues. The germline gives CDR1 KGHSH, CDR2 LQKENI. The CDR3 region is CASSPQLSNYGYTF. For the CDR3, the DNA is TGTGCCAGCTCACCCCAGCTCTCTAACTATGGCTACACCTTC.

This chain joins TRBV2 and TRBJ1-6; unclear D gene. V dropped 0 bases and J dropped 13 bases, with 19 bases sitting between them. The CDR3 has 16 residues. Germline V gene lookup returns CDR1 SNHLY and CDR2 FYNNEI. The CDR3 region is CASSEARGQYSSPLHF. The CDR3 DNA reads as TGTGCCAGCAGTGAAGCGCGTGGGCAGTACTCGTCCCCCCTCCACTTT. Filled out from reference TRBV2 and TRBJ1-6, the complete variable domain reads EPEVTQTPSHQVTQMGQEVILRCVPISNHLYFYWYRQILGQKVEFLVSFYNNEISEKSEIFDDQFSVERPDGSNFTLKIRSTKLEDSAMYFCASSEARGQYSSPLHFGNGTRLTVT.

This clone was picked up a small number of times. The chain is built from TRBV2 and TRBJ2-2, with TRBD1 matching over 11 bases. The V segment lost 8 bases and the J segment 7 bases; nucleotides outside the gene matches: 3. Germline lookup yields CDR1 SNHLY and CDR2 FYNNEI. The CDR3 contains 13 residues. The CDR3 region is CASGQGASGELFF. DNA of the CDR3: TGTGCCAGCGGACAGGGGGCAAGCGGGGAGCTGTTTTTT.

J is TRBJ2-1 and V is TRBV5-1, with 9 bases lining up with TRBD2. This CDR3 comprises 14 residues. Germline CDR1 and CDR2: SGHRS and YFSETQ. V shed 6 bases, J shed 6 bases, and the junction held 7 bases outside the gene matches. DNA for the CDR3: TGCGCCAGCACCACGACTAGCGGCACCAATGAGCAGTTCTTC. It yields the protein CASTTTSGTNEQFF.

The genes are TRBV4-3 and TRBJ1-5; D gene uncertain. With 0 bases removed from V and 4 bases from J, the gap between germline ends came to 4 bases. Germline lookup yields CDR1 LGHNA and CDR2 YSLEER. This CDR3 is 13 amino acids long. The CDR3 region is CASSQEKNQPQHF. The CDR3, as DNA: TGCGCCAGCAGCCAAGAAAAGAATCAGCCCCAGCATTTT.

This clone was seen more than once but under ten times. The chain is built from TRBV2 and TRBJ2-7; 13 bases are shared with TRBD2. The germline gives CDR1 SNHLY, CDR2 FYNNEI. The CDR3 runs 16 residues. V was clipped by 6 bases and J by 3 bases; unmatched bases: 8. Here the CDR3 reads CASRRRGTSGVYEQYV. The CDR3 nucleotides are TGTGCCAGCAGGAGAAGAGGGACTAGCGGGGTCTACGAGCAGTACGTC.

The chain couples TRBV7-8 to TRBJ2-5; D ambiguous. Germline CDR1 reads SGHVS; CDR2 reads FQNEAQ. Between the trimmed V and J ends, which lost 5 bases and 4 bases, there was a span of 11 bases. CDR3 length: 13 amino acids. CDR3 protein: CASSPRRAETQYF. The DNA for the CDR3 is TGTGCCAGCAGCCCCCGAAGGGCAGAGACCCAGTACTTC. The full variable domain, completed using reference TRBV7-8 and TRBJ2-5, is GAGVSQSPRYKVAKRGQDVALRCDPISGHVSLFWYQQALGQGPEFLTYFQNEAQLDKSGLPSDRFFAERPEGSVSTLKIQRTQQEDSAVYLCASSPRRAETQYFGPGTRLLVL.

The chain links TRBV24-1 to TRBJ2-5, with 7 bases matching TRBD2. CDR3 length equals 15 residues. Germline V lookup: CDR1 KGHDR, CDR2 SFDVKD. V lost 4 bases, J lost 2 bases, and 6 bases stayed unmatched. CDR3 region: CATSDSSGEQETQYF. CDR3 nucleotide sequence: TGTGCCACCAGTGACTCGAGCGGGGAGCAAGAGACCCAGTACTTC.

This rearrangement joins TRBV5-6 to TRBJ1-5, with D tentatively TRBD1 (6 bases). The CDR3 contains 15 residues. Germline values: CDR1 SGHDT, CDR2 YYEEEE. The V end was cut by 5 bases, the J end by 3 bases, with 15 bases between. CDR3 protein: CASSRQDYPNQPQHF. The CDR3 DNA reads TGTGCCAGCAGTAGACAGGACTATCCCAATCAGCCCCAGCATTTT. Full variable domain (missing parts from reference TRBV5-6 and TRBJ1-5): DAGVTQSPTHLIKTRGQQVTLRCSPKSGHDTVSWYQQALGQGPQFIFQYYEEEERQRGNFPDRFSGHQFPNYSSELNVNALLLGDSALYLCASSRQDYPNQPQHFGDGTRLSIL.

This chain uses TRBV10-3 with TRBJ2-1, with D hard to call. CDR3 length: 13 amino acids. The V end lost 8 bases, the J end lost 3 bases, and 11 bases lay between the germline ends. Germline lookup yields CDR1 ENHRY and CDR2 SYGVKD. The CDR3 loop is CAIAIVSYNEQFF. The CDR3 coding sequence is TGTGCCATCGCCATAGTCAGCTACAATGAGCAGTTCTTC.

This clone was seen a few times. The chain joins TRBV3-1 (or the pseudogene TRBV3-2) to TRBJ1-2, with TRBD1 matching 7 bases. The V and J ends lost 0 bases and 7 bases, in that order; junction bases with no gene match: 2. The CDR3 extends over 13 amino acids. Germline V gives CDR1 LGHDT, CDR2 YNNKEL (reference sequence). The CDR3 region has the DNA TGTGCCAGCAGCCAAGAGCAGGGGGTTGGCTACACCTTC. Translated: CASSQEQGVGYTF.

V usage is TRBV6-2 or TRBV6-3 and J usage is TRBJ1-1, with D hard to call. Germline values: CDR1 MNHEY, CDR2 SVGEGT. The CDR3 covers 12 residues. Trimming cost V 5 bases and J 1 base, with 5 bases left between them. The CDR3 region has the DNA TGTGCCAGCAGTGAGTGGAACACTGAAGCTTTCTTT. Translation gives CASSEWNTEAFF.

The CDR3 spells CASSRGGAAGELFF. The CDR3 nucleotides are TGTGCCAGCAGTCGCGGGGGGGCCGCCGGGGAGCTGTTTTTT. This chain connects TRBV2 to TRBJ2-2; TRBD2 aligns across 9 bases. CDR3 size: 14 residues. J lost 6 bases, V lost 5 bases, and 4 bases had no gene match. Germline CDR1 reads SNHLY; CDR2 reads FYNNEI.

V usage is TRBV2 and J usage is TRBJ1-3; 8 bases map to TRBD1. Trimming at V came to 8 bases and at J to 3 bases, leaving 9 bases not matched to a gene. CDR1 is SNHLY and CDR2 is FYNNEI in the germline V gene. This CDR3 contains 15 residues. CDR3 sequence (DNA): TGTGCCAGCCATCACGGACAGGGAAATGGAAACACCATATATTTT. Encoded protein: CASHHGQGNGNTIYF.

V usage is TRBV25-1 and J usage is TRBJ2-1; 11 nucleotides align to TRBD2. V lost 5 bases, J lost 4 bases, and 4 bases stayed unmatched. The germline V gene encodes CDR1 MGHDK and CDR2 SYGVNS. There are 15 residues in the CDR3. Here the CDR3 DNA reads TGTGCCAGCAGTCTAGCGGGGGGCCAGTACAATGAGCAGTTCTTC. This sequence encodes CASSLAGGQYNEQFF.

This clone was picked up one time. This chain uses TRBV19 with TRBJ2-4; no definite D call. The CDR3 spans 13 residues. V was clipped by 2 bases and J by 8 bases, with 10 bases between them. Germline V gene sequence: CDR1 LNHDA, CDR2 SQIVND (reference sequence). CDR3 DNA sequence: TGTGCCAGTAGTATACCCCCTAGGGACATTCAGTACTTC. This codes for CASSIPPRDIQYF.